Below, one TCR beta chain is given with its context. TCRdb keeps only in-frame clones here, not all; method: immunoSEQ multiplex PCR. The sample has 53,000 or so clones, approximately 87% seen once. The sample originates from a study of OX40 agonist ivuxolimab in advanced cancers. At the level of the study: The study gave patients intravenous ivuxolimab at 0.01 to 10 mg/kg every 2 weeks. Hepatocellular carcinoma, melanoma, renal cell or head and neck cancer was diagnosed in the dose-escalation patients.

The CDR3 contains 15 residues. Trimming pared 0 bases from V and 2 bases from J, leaving 11 bases between. Germline V gives CDR1 LGHNA, CDR2 YSLEER. The sequences come from CD4+ or CD8+ T cells sorted from blood, collected in a trial of the OX40 agonist ivuxolimab. The rearrangement links TRBV4-3 to TRBJ2-7; D possibly corresponds to TRBD1 (5 bases). This receptor was identified in an adult with an advanced solid tumor such as melanoma, head and neck, liver or kidney cancer. The DNA of the CDR3 is TGCGCCAGCAGCCAAGATTACCAGGGCACCTACGAGCAGTACTTC. Translated, it gives CASSQDYQGTYEQYF.